This T cell receptor beta chain came from a study of blood T cell repertoires in COVID-19. Study as a whole: Samples came from the United States, Italy and Spain, spanning acute and convalescent COVID-19.

Authors' processing steps: Estimation of nucleated cell counts was performed using reference gene primer amplification. Sequencing was performed with immunoSEQ multiplex PCR; in TCRdb, only in-frame clones are kept and a portion is missing. The V and J calls and the clone size are those of that table, but D and trimming were determined from the DNA. The sample lists some 110,000 clones, roughly 87% occurring once. The sequencing input was peripheral blood. The clonotype comes from a human donor in a cohort sampled during active COVID-19.

In DNA form, the CDR3 reads TGTGCCAGCAGCATCACTAGCGGGGCTAATCTCGGGGAGACCCAGTACTTC. Translated, it gives CASSITSGANLGETQYF. The genes are TRBV7-2 and TRBJ2-5; 10 bases are shared with TRBD2. V lost 5 bases and J lost 5; bases outside the gene matches: 14. Germline values: CDR1 SGHTA, CDR2 FQGNSA. The CDR3 sequence is 17 residues long.